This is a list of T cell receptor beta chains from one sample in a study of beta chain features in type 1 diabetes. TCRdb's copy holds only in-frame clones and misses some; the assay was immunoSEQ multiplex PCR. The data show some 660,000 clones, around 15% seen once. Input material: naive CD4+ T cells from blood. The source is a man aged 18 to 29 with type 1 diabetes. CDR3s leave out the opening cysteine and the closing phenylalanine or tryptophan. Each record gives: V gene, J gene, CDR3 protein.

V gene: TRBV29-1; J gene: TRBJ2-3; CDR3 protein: SVESPNKDTQY
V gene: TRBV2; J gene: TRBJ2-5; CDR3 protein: ADGAGTETQY
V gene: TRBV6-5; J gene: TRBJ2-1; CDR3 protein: ASSYRSTAYNEQF
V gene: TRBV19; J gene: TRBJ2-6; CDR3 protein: ASRNRVGANVLT
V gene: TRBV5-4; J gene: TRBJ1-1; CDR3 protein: ASSHRVLNTEAF
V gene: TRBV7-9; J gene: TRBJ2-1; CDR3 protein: ASSPGNGANEQF
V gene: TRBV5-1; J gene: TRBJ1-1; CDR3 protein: ASRDRGPTEAF
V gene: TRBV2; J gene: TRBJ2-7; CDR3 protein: ASRSLLRNEQY
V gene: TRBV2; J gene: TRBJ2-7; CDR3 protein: ASRGSRAGSYEQY
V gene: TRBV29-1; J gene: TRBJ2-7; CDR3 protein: SVESGDSYEQY
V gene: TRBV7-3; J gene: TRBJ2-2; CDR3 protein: ASSLTLTDHRWELF
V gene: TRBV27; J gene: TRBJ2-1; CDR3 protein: ASSLLASNSYNEQF
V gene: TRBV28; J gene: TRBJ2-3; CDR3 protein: ASSSLRQGQSDTQY
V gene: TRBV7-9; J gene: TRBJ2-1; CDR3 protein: ASSLPGTAGSNEQF